This T cell receptor (beta chain) derives from a study of T cell repertoires in cytomegalovirus infection (dated by TCRdb to the late 2010s). For the study in its entirety: Peptide stimulations targeted recently identified HLA-C-restricted CMV epitopes, whose presentation resists viral immunomodulation, together with well-studied HLA-B-restricted epitopes. Donor HLA type was relevant to the analysis, because carriage of CMV infection together with the matching HLA type was indicated by public TCR beta signatures. Points the paper makes about the study in general: The ex vivo response was dominated by HLA-C-restricted CMV-specific TCR beta clonotypes, which also provided the single most frequent clonotype in two of eight donors. Cumulative frequency of public TCR beta family members discriminated carriers of CMV infection plus the relevant HLA type in this cohort and an independent approximately 350-donor cohort.

The germline V gene sets CDR1 to MNHEY and CDR2 to SVGAGI. V trim: 2 bases; J trim: 6 bases; unmatched bases: 4. The CDR3 runs 15 amino acids, cysteine and phenylalanine included. Here the CDR3 DNA is all that survives: 45 bases in frame from base 1. The treatment or condition label here, explained by the study, means: in vitro stimulation with specific CMV peptide epitopes to enrich CMV-specific T cells. This sample was sequenced with an Illumina HiSeq 1500. TCRdb trimmed public reads at Q25 via fastp, called clones via MiXCR and kept in-frame beta chains. Each record represents a unique CDR3 protein, reported with the most common genes and DNA among its rows. A total of 250,000 to 300,000 distinct CDR3 sequences appear in this sample, around 20% of them only once. The ten largest clones capture around 20% of the sample. Turning to this clonotype: The target of this receptor is not known. The sample holds no much larger clone one base away, and base qualities are not on file.

The specimen comprised cultured PBMCs, sampled from culture after CMV antigen stimulation. The receptor was isolated from a human donor in good health (CMV status not recorded). Some clones in this sample may be carry-over from other donors' samples. The rearranged segments are TRBV6-5 and TRBJ1-6, with 7 middle bases fitting TRBD1. CDR3 protein: CASSYVQGGNSPLHF. The sequence in DNA is TGTGCCAGCAGTTACGTCCAGGGGGGTAATTCACCCCTCCACTTT.